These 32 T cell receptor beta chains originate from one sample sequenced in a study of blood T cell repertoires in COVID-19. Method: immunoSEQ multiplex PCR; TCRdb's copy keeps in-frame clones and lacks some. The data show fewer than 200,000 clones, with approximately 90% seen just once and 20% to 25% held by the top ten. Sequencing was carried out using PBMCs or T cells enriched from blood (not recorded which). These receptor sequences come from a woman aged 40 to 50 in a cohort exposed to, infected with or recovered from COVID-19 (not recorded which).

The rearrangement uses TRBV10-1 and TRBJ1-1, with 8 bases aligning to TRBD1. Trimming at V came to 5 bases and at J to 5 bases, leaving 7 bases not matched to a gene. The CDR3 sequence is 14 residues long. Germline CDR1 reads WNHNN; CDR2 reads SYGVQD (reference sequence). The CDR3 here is CASSTGTGVTEAFF. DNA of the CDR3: TGCGCCAGCAGTACCGGGACAGGCGTTACTGAAGCTTTCTTT.

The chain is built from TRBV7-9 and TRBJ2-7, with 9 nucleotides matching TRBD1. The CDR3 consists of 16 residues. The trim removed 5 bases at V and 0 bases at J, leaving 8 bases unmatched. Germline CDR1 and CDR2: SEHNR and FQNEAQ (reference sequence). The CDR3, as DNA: TGTGCCAGCAGCCCGTCCCGGGACAGGGACTCCTACGAGCAGTACTTC. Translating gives CASSPSRDRDSYEQYF.

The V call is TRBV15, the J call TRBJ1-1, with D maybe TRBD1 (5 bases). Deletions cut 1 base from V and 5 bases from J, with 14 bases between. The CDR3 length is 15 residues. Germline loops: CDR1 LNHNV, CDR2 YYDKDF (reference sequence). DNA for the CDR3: TGTGCCACCAGCAGAGGCGGGACTCTGGGGACTGAAGCTTTCTTT. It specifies CATSRGGTLGTEAFF.

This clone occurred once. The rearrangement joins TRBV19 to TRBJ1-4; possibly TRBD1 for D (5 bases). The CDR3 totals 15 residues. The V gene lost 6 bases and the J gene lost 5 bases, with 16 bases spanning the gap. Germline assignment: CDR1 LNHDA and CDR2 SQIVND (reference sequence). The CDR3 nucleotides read TGTGCCAGTAGACAACGACAGTACAGGAATGAAAAACTGTTTTTT. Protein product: CASRQRQYRNEKLFF.

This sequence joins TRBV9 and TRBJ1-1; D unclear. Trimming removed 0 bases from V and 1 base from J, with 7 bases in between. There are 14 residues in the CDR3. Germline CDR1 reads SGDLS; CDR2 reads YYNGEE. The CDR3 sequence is CASSVGRRNTEAFF. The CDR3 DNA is TGTGCCAGCAGCGTAGGCAGAAGGAACACTGAAGCTTTCTTT.

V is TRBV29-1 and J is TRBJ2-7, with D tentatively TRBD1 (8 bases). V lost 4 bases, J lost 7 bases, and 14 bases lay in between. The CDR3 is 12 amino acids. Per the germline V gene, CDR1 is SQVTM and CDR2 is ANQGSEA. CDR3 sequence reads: CSVAQGEGEQYF. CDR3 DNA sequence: TGCAGCGTTGCACAGGGGGAGGGGGAGCAGTACTTC.

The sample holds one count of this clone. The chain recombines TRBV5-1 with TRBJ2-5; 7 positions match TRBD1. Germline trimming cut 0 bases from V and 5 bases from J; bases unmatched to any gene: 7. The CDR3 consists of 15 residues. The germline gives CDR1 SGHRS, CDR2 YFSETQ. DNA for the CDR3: TGCGCCAGCAGCTTGGGAGTAACAGGGGAGGAGACCCAGTACTTC. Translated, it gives CASSLGVTGEETQYF.

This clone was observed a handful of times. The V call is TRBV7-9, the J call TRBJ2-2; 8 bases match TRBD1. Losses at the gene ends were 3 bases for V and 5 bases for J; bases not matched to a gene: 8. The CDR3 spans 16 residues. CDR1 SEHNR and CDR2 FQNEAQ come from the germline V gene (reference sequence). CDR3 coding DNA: TGTGCCAGCAGCTTGTTAGCTACAGGGGGAACCGGGGAGCTGTTTTTT. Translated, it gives CASSLLATGGTGELFF.

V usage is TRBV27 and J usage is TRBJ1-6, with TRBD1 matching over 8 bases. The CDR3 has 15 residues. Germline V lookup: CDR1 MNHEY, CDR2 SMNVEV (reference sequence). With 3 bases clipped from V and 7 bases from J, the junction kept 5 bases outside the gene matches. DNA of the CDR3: TGTGCCAGCAGTTTGAAAGGGGACAGGAATTCACCCCTCCACTTT. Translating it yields CASSLKGDRNSPLHF.

The CDR3 bases are TGTGCCTGGTCACAGGGGGCCCGCTTCCTATATGGCTACACCTTC. Translated: CAWSQGARFLYGYTF. This rearrangement joins TRBV30 to TRBJ1-2; 9 bases agree with TRBD1. V was pared by 5 bases and J by 5 bases, with 12 bases of the junction left unmatched. Per the germline V gene, CDR1 is GTSNPN and CDR2 is SVGIG (reference sequence). This CDR3 has 15 residues.

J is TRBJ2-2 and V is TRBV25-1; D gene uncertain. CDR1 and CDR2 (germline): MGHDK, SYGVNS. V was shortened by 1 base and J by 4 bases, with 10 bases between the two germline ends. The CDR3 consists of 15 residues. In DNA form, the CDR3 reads TGTGCCAGCAGTGAATTAGGCGGTATCACCGGGGAGCTGTTTTTT. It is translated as CASSELGGITGELFF.

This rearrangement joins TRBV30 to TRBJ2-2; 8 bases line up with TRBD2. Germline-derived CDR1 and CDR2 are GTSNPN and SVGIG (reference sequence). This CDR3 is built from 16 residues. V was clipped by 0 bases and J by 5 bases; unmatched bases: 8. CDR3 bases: TGTGCCTGGAGTGTAGAGCGGGAGCCAGGGACCGGGGAGCTGTTTTTT. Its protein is CAWSVEREPGTGELFF.

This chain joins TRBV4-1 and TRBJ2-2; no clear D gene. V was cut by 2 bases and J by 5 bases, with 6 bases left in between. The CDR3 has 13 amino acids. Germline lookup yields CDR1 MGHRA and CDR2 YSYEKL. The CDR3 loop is CASSQSRTGELFF. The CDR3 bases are TGCGCCAGCAGCCAATCGAGGACCGGGGAGCTGTTTTTT.

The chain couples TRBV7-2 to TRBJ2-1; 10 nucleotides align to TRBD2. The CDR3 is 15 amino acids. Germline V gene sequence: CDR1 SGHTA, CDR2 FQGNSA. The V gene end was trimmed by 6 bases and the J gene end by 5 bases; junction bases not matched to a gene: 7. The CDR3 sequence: CASSSSGRVHNEQFF. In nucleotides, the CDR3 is TGTGCCAGCAGTTCGAGCGGGAGGGTCCACAATGAGCAGTTCTTC.

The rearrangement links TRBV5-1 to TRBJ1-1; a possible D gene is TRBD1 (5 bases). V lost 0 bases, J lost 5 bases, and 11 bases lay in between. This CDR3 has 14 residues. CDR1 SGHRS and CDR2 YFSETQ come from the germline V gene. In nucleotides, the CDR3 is TGCGCCAGCAGCTTGGCCGTCGGGGGGACTGAAGCTTTCTTT. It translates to CASSLAVGGTEAFF. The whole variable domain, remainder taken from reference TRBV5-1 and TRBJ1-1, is KAGVTQTPRYLIKTRGQQVTLSCSPISGHRSVSWYQQTPGQGLQFLFEYFSETQRNKGNFPGRFSGRQFSNSRSEMNVSTLELGDSALYLCASSLAVGGTEAFFGQGTRLTVV.

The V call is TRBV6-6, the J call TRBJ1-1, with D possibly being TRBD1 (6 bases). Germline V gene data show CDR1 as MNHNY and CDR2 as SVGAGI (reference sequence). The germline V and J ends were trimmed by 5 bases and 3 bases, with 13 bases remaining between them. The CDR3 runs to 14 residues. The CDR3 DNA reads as TGTGCCAGCAGTCAACGACAGGCCGACACTGAAGCTTTCTTT. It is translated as CASSQRQADTEAFF.

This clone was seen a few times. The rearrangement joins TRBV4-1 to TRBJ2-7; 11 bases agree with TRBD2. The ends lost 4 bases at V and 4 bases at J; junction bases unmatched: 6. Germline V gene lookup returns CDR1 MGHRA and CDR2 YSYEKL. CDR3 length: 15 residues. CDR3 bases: TGCGCCAGCAGCCGTGCGGCTAGCGGGAGGTACGAGCAGTACTTC. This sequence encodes CASSRAASGRYEQYF.

The CDR3 sequence is CASSLQDRAGLDGYTF. The CDR3 DNA follows: TGTGCCAGCAGCTTACAGGACAGGGCGGGTTTAGATGGCTACACCTTC. The V gene is TRBV5-4, the J gene TRBJ1-2, with 8 nucleotides matching TRBD1. Germline lookup yields CDR1 SGHNT and CDR2 YYREEE (reference sequence). V shed 2 bases, J shed 6 bases, and the junction held 12 bases outside the gene matches. The CDR3 runs 16 residues.

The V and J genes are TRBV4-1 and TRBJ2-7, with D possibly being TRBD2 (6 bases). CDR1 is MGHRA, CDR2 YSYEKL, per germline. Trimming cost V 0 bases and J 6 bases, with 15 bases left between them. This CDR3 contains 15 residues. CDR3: CASSQEWAGRPEQYF. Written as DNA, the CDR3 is TGCGCCAGCAGCCAAGAATGGGCGGGACGGCCCGAGCAGTACTTC.

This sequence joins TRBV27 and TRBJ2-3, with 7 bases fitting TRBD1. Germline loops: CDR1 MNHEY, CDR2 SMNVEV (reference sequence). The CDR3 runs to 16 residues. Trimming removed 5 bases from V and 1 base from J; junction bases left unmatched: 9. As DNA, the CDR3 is TGTGCCAGCAGTCGGATTACAGGGGTTGGCACAGATACGCAGTATTTT. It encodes CASSRITGVGTDTQYF.

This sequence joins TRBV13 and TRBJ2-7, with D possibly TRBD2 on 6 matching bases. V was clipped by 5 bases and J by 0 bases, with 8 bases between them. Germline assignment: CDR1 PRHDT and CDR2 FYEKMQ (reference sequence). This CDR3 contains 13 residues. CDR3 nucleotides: TGTGCCAGCAGCGGGACTGACTCCTACGAGCAGTACTTC. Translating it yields CASSGTDSYEQYF. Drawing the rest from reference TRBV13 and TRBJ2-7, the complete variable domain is AAGVIQSPRHLIKEKRETATLKCYPIPRHDTVYWYQQGPGQDPQFLISFYEKMQSDKGSIPDRFSAQQFSDYHSELNMSSLELGDSALYFCASSGTDSYEQYFGPGTRLTVT.

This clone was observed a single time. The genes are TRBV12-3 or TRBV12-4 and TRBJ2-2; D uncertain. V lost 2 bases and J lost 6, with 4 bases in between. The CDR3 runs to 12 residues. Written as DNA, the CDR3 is TGTGCCAGCAGTTTATCTTCCGGGGAGCTGTTTTTT. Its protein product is CASSLSSGELFF.

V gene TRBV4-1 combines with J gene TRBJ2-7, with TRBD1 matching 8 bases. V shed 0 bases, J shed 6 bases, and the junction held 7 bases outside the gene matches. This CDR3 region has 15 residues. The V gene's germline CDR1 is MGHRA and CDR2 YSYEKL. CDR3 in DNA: TGCGCCAGCAGCCAAGATGAGGCAGGGGGCCGCGAGCAGTACTTC. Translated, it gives CASSQDEAGGREQYF.

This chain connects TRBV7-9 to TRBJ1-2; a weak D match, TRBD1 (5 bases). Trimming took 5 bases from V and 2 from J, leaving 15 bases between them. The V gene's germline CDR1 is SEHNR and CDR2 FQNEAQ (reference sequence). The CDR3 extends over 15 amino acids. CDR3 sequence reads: CASSRIGEGNYGYTF. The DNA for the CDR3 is TGTGCCAGCAGCCGAATCGGGGAGGGGAACTATGGCTACACCTTC.

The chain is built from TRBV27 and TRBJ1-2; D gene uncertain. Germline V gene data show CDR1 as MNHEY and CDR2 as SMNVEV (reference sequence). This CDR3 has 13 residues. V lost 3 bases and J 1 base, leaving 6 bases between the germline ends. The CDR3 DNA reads TGTGCCAGCAGTTTTCGGGGTAACTATGGCTACACCTTC. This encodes CASSFRGNYGYTF.

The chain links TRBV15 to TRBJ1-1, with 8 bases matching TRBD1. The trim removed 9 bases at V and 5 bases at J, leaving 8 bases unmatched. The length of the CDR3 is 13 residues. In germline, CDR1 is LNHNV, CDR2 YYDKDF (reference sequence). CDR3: CATLDRDGTEAFF. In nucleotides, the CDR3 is TGTGCCACTTTGGACAGGGATGGGACTGAAGCTTTCTTT.

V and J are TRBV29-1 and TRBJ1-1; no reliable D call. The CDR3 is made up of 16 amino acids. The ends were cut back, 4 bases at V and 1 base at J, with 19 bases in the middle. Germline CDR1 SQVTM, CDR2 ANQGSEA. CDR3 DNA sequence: TGCAGCGTTGTGGGCATCTTGACCTGGGCGAACACTGAAGCTTTCTTT. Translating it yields CSVVGILTWANTEAFF.

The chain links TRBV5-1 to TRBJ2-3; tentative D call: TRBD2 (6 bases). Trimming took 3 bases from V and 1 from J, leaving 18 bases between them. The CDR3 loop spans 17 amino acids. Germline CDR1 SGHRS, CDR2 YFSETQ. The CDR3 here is CASSSGGSGLGTDTQYF. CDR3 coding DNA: TGCGCCAGCAGCTCAGGAGGTAGCGGACTTGGCACAGATACGCAGTATTTT.

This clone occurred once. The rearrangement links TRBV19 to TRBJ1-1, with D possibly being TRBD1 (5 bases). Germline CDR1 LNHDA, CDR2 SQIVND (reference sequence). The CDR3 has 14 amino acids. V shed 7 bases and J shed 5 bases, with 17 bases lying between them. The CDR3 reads CASTQGTWVTEAFF. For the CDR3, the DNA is TGTGCCAGTACCCAAGGGACTTGGGTGACTGAAGCTTTCTTT.

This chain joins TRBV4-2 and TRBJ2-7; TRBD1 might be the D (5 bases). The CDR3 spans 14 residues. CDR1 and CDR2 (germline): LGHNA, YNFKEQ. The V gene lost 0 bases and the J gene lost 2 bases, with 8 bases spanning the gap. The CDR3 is CASSQETEPYEQYF. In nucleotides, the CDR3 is TGTGCCAGCAGCCAAGAGACAGAACCCTACGAGCAGTACTTC.

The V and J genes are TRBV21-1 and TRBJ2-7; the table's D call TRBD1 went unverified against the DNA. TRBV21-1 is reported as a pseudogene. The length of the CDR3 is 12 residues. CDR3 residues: CASSNTVYEQYF. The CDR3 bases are TGTGCCAGCAGCAACACAGTCTACGAGCAGTACTTC.

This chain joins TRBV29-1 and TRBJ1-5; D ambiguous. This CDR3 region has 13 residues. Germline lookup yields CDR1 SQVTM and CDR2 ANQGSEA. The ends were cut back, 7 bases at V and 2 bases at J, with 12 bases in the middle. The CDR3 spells CSALPGGNQPQHF. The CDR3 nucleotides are TGCAGCGCCCTACCGGGAGGCAATCAGCCCCAGCATTTT.